Presented here are 31 T cell receptor beta chains from one specimen sequenced in a study of vaccination effects on CD4 cells after COVID-19. ViraFEST assay sequencing came after antigen-specific CD4+ T cells were expanded with viral peptide pools. The culture ran for roughly ten days before CD4+ T cells were isolated. PCR confirmed that the person was infected with SARS-CoV-2 between March and December 2020. Using immunoSEQ multiplex PCR, the repertoire was profiled, and TCRdb retains in-frame clones only, with some absent. Of 45,000 to 70,000 clones in the sample, roughly 77% were seen once. For these TCRs, the target antigens are not known. This specimen consisted of CD4+ T cells from PBMCs cultured with HIV peptides, obtained before COVID-19 vaccination. Described subset: HIV-1 Nef peptide pool negative control/reference culture. These TCRs come from a human donor who had a prior SARS-CoV-2 infection.

The chain links TRBV25-1 to TRBJ2-1, with 11 bases identical to TRBD2. The CDR3 covers 16 residues. Germline V CDR1 and CDR2: MGHDK, SYGVNS. Germline trimming cut 4 bases from V and 6 bases from J; bases unmatched to any gene: 8. The CDR3 DNA follows: TGTGCCAGCAGTGCGCAAACTAGCGGGGGCTCCAATGAGCAGTTCTTC. Its translation is CASSAQTSGGSNEQFF. Variable domain in full (rest from reference TRBV25-1 and TRBJ2-1): EADIYQTPRYLVIGTGKKITLECSQTMGHDKMYWYQQDPGMELHLIHYSYGVNSTEKGDLSSESTVSRIRTEHFPLTLESARPSHTSQYLCASSAQTSGGSNEQFFGPGTRLTVL.

V usage is TRBV6-5 and J usage is TRBJ1-1; D not resolved. The length of the CDR3 is 15 residues. Germline CDR1 is MNHEY and CDR2 is SVGAGI. Trimming stripped 0 bases from V and 3 bases from J, with 11 bases between. Here the CDR3 reads CASSYSRIPDTEAFF. In nucleotides, the CDR3 is TGTGCCAGCAGTTACTCTAGAATCCCAGACACTGAAGCTTTCTTT.

The CDR3 loop reads CASSLSGNTIYF. The CDR3 bases are TGTGCCAGCAGCCTCTCTGGAAACACCATATATTTT. V gene TRBV2 combines with J gene TRBJ1-3; D remains ambiguous. The V and J ends lost 6 bases and 0 bases respectively, with 3 bases between them. Germline assignment: CDR1 SNHLY and CDR2 FYNNEI. The CDR3 sequence is 12 residues long. Drawing the rest from reference TRBV2 and TRBJ1-3, the complete variable domain is EPEVTQTPSHQVTQMGQEVILRCVPISNHLYFYWYRQILGQKVEFLVSFYNNEISEKSEIFDDQFSVERPDGSNFTLKIRSTKLEDSAMYFCASSLSGNTIYFGEGSWLTVV.

J is TRBJ1-5 and V is TRBV6-6, with D possibly matching TRBD1 (5 bases). Per the germline V gene, CDR1 is MNHNY and CDR2 is SVGAGI (reference sequence). V was cut by 7 bases and J by 0 bases, with 10 bases left in between. The CDR3 sequence is 14 residues long. CDR3 region: CASKRTFSNQPQHF. CDR3 DNA: TGTGCCAGCAAAAGGACATTTAGCAATCAGCCCCAGCATTTT.

This chain connects TRBV3-1 (or the pseudogene TRBV3-2) to TRBJ1-4; 7 bases are a match to TRBD1. V was clipped by 4 bases and J by 4 bases; unmatched bases: 6. Germline assignment: CDR1 LGHDT and CDR2 YNNKEL (reference sequence). The CDR3 totals 15 residues. The CDR3 loop is CASSRGTALNEKLFF. The CDR3 nucleotides read TGTGCCAGCAGCCGGGGGACAGCCCTTAATGAAAAACTGTTTTTT.

The chain is built from TRBV5-1 and TRBJ2-5; D not resolved. Trimming took 0 bases from V and 5 from J, leaving 11 bases between them. Germline V gives CDR1 SGHRS, CDR2 YFSETQ. This CDR3 is 14 amino acids long. This chain's CDR3 is CASSLAASGETQYF. Here the CDR3 DNA reads TGCGCCAGCAGCTTGGCGGCCTCCGGGGAGACCCAGTACTTC.

The CDR3 DNA reads as TGTGCCAGCAGCCCCCCGATGCGGGGTAACACTGAAGCTTTCTTT. Translated: CASSPPMRGNTEAFF. The V gene is TRBV6-5, the J gene TRBJ1-1; no clear D gene. Trimming took off 6 bases at V and 2 bases at J, with 16 bases between the two ends. This CDR3 region has 15 residues. The germline V gene encodes CDR1 MNHEY and CDR2 SVGAGI.

This clone was counted only a few times. The V and J genes are TRBV7-2 and TRBJ2-1, with 8 bases aligning to TRBD1. Trimming cost V 5 bases and J 2 bases; bases outside gene matches: 5. Germline lookup yields CDR1 SGHTA and CDR2 FQGNSA. This CDR3 contains 15 residues. CDR3 amino acids: CASSLGQGAYNEQFF. Here the CDR3 DNA reads TGTGCCAGCAGCCTAGGACAGGGCGCCTACAATGAGCAGTTCTTC.

The gene calls are TRBV27 and TRBJ2-1; tentatively, D is TRBD1 (6 bases). The CDR3 runs to 16 residues. Germline V gene data show CDR1 as MNHEY and CDR2 as SMNVEV (reference sequence). Between the trimmed V and J ends, which lost 3 bases and 5 bases, there was a span of 17 bases. CDR3 sequence reads: CASSFLSADRNNEQFF. The CDR3 DNA reads TGTGCCAGCAGTTTTTTGTCGGCAGACAGGAACAATGAGCAGTTCTTC.

The V and J genes are TRBV2 and TRBJ2-1; D unclear. The CDR3 totals 13 residues. The germline V gene has CDR1 SNHLY and CDR2 FYNNEI. Trimming shortened V by 7 bases and J by 1 base, and 8 bases separated the two germline ends. CDR3 residues: CASNRVSYNEQFF. In DNA form, the CDR3 reads TGTGCCAGCAACAGAGTATCCTACAATGAGCAGTTCTTC. The variable domain in full, with the rest retrieved from reference TRBV2 and TRBJ2-1, is EPEVTQTPSHQVTQMGQEVILRCVPISNHLYFYWYRQILGQKVEFLVSFYNNEISEKSEIFDDQFSVERPDGSNFTLKIRSTKLEDSAMYFCASNRVSYNEQFFGPGTRLTVL.

The chain is built from TRBV7-6 and TRBJ1-1; D might be TRBD1 (6 bases). Germline V gene sequence: CDR1 SGHVS, CDR2 FNYEAQ. This CDR3 is 16 amino acids long. The V and J ends lost 2 bases and 5 bases respectively, with 18 bases between them. This chain's CDR3 is CASSLITGTPETEAFF. CDR3 nucleotide sequence: TGTGCCAGCAGCTTAATCACCGGGACACCCGAAACTGAAGCTTTCTTT. Full variable domain (outside the CDR3, taken from reference TRBV7-6 and TRBJ1-1): GAGVSQSPRYKVTKRGQDVALRCDPISGHVSLYWYRQALGQGPEFLTYFNYEAQQDKSGLPNDRFSAERPEGSISTLTIQRTEQRDSAMYRCASSLITGTPETEAFFGQGTRLTVV.

This sequence joins TRBV7-8 and TRBJ2-2, with D uncertain. Trimming took off 3 bases at V and 0 bases at J, with 8 bases between the two ends. The CDR3 loop spans 15 amino acids. Germline V gene lookup returns CDR1 SGHVS and CDR2 FQNEAQ. In DNA, the CDR3 is TGTGCCAGCAGCTTTCTCCTAGCGAACACCGGGGAGCTGTTTTTT. Protein sequence: CASSFLLANTGELFF. Supplemented by reference TRBV7-8 and TRBJ2-2, the full variable domain reads GAGVSQSPRYKVAKRGQDVALRCDPISGHVSLFWYQQALGQGPEFLTYFQNEAQLDKSGLPSDRFFAERPEGSVSTLKIQRTQQEDSAVYLCASSFLLANTGELFFGEGSRLTVL.

This clone was picked up a small number of times. The CDR3 sequence: CASSSRTSAFSTDTQYF. The CDR3 DNA follows: TGTGCCAGCAGCTCTCGGACTAGCGCCTTCAGCACAGATACGCAGTATTTT. J is TRBJ2-3 and V is TRBV5-8; TRBD2 matches at 9 bases. CDR1 SGHTS and CDR2 YDEGEE come from the germline V gene. The CDR3 consists of 17 residues. V shed 3 bases, J shed 0 bases, and the junction held 8 bases outside the gene matches.

The V and J genes are TRBV7-9 and TRBJ2-5; TRBD2 matches 8 bases. The germline V gene encodes CDR1 SEHNR and CDR2 FQNEAQ (reference sequence). Trimming removed 5 bases from V and 7 bases from J; junction bases left unmatched: 9. This CDR3 has 14 amino acids. The CDR3 coding sequence is TGTGCCAGCAGCATAAGCGGGGGCGATGGGACCCAGTACTTC. Translated: CASSISGGDGTQYF.

The chain joins TRBV29-1 to TRBJ2-7; D is ambiguous. V shed 1 base and J shed 0 bases, with 10 bases lying between them. This CDR3 has 14 amino acids. Looked up from germline, CDR1 is SQVTM and CDR2 is ANQGSEA. CDR3 region: CSVEVGIHSYEQYF. The CDR3 bases are TGCAGCGTTGAAGTTGGCATTCACTCCTACGAGCAGTACTTC.

This rearrangement joins TRBV10-3 to TRBJ2-3; 9 bases align to TRBD2. Looked up from germline, CDR1 is ENHRY and CDR2 is SYGVKD. Trimming at V came to 10 bases and at J to 0 bases, leaving 5 bases not matched to a gene. This CDR3 spans 14 amino acids. The CDR3 DNA reads TGTGCCACCGCTCTAGCGGGGAGCACAGATACGCAGTATTTT. Its translation is CATALAGSTDTQYF.

V and J are TRBV7-2 and TRBJ2-3; D gene ambiguous. Trimming removed 1 base at V and 2 bases at J, with 10 bases between. This CDR3 contains 15 residues. The germline CDR1 and CDR2 sequences are SGHTA and FQGNSA. The CDR3 DNA is TGTGCCAGCAGCTTAGTGTCGGCTAACACAGATACGCAGTATTTT. It translates to CASSLVSANTDTQYF.

V is TRBV6-5 and J is TRBJ1-1; 9 bases are shared with TRBD1. The CDR3 runs to 15 residues. The V gene's germline CDR1 is MNHEY and CDR2 SVGAGI. The V segment lost 7 bases and the J segment 4 bases; nucleotides outside the gene matches: 10. CDR3 in amino acids: CASTRTGGSGTEAFF. The CDR3 DNA is TGTGCCAGCACCCGCACAGGGGGCAGTGGCACTGAAGCTTTCTTT.

The chain joins TRBV11-3 to TRBJ2-2; tentative D call: TRBD2 (5 bases). The CDR3 has 16 amino acids. The V end was cut by 7 bases, the J end by 7 bases, with 22 bases between. Looked up from germline, CDR1 is SGHNT and CDR2 is YENEEA. The CDR3 loop reads CASTNSQALRGGELFF. The CDR3 DNA follows: TGTGCCAGCACCAACTCTCAGGCCCTTCGGGGCGGGGAGCTGTTTTTT. Full variable domain (rest looked up from reference TRBV11-3 and TRBJ2-2): EAGVVQSPRYKIIEKKQPVAFWCNPISGHNTLYWYLQNLGQGPELLIRYENEEAVDDSQLPKDRFSAERLKGVDSTLKIQPAELGDSAVYLCASTNSQALRGGELFFGEGSRLTVL.

The chain joins TRBV15 to TRBJ2-6; 7 nucleotides line up with TRBD1. The germline CDR1 and CDR2 sequences are LNHNV and YYDKDF (reference sequence). V was pared by 5 bases and J by 0 bases, with 10 bases of the junction left unmatched. This CDR3 spans 18 amino acids. DNA of the CDR3: TGTGCCACCAGCGTGGACAGGCATTCCCACTCTGGGGCCAACGTCCTGACTTTC. This translates into CATSVDRHSHSGANVLTF.

The chain recombines TRBV4-2 with TRBJ1-2; D is undetermined. Germline V lookup: CDR1 LGHNA, CDR2 YNFKEQ. CDR3 length: 14 amino acids. Trimming shortened V by 1 base and J by 4 bases, and 10 bases separated the two germline ends. CDR3 loop: CASSQGARTYGYTF. CDR3 DNA sequence: TGTGCCAGCAGCCAAGGGGCCAGGACCTATGGCTACACCTTC.

The V gene is TRBV9, the J gene TRBJ2-7; 8 nucleotides align to TRBD1. Losses at the gene ends were 0 bases for V and 6 bases for J; bases not matched to a gene: 5. CDR1 is SGDLS and CDR2 is YYNGEE in the germline V gene. The CDR3 is 14 residues long. The CDR3 nucleotides read TGTGCCAGCAGCGTAGTCCCCGACAGGGGCGAGCAGTACTTC. Its protein product is CASSVVPDRGEQYF.

The gene calls are TRBV27 and TRBJ2-6; D remains unclear. Germline CDR1 and CDR2: MNHEY and SMNVEV (reference sequence). The CDR3 extends over 15 amino acids. V was clipped by 3 bases and J by 0 bases, with 6 bases between them. CDR3 region: CASSFVDSGANVLTF. The CDR3 bases are TGTGCCAGCAGTTTTGTAGACTCTGGGGCCAACGTCCTGACTTTC.

V gene TRBV24-1 combines with J gene TRBJ2-3; 8 positions match TRBD1. J lost 4 bases, V lost 3 bases, and 5 bases had no gene match. Germline assignment: CDR1 KGHDR and CDR2 SFDVKD. This CDR3 is 15 amino acids long. Written as DNA, the CDR3 is TGTGCCACCAGTGATACGACAGGGGACGCAGATACGCAGTATTTT. The encoded protein is CATSDTTGDADTQYF.

This chain uses TRBV3-1 (or the pseudogene TRBV3-2) with TRBJ2-7, with 11 bases fitting TRBD1. The V gene's germline CDR1 is LGHDT and CDR2 YNNKEL (reference sequence). Trimming at V came to 2 bases and at J to 3 bases, leaving 3 bases not matched to a gene. The CDR3 extends over 15 amino acids. In nucleotides, the CDR3 is TGTGCCAGCAGCCAAACCGGGACAGGGGGCTACGAGCAGTACTTC. This encodes CASSQTGTGGYEQYF.

The V gene is TRBV12-3 or TRBV12-4, the J gene TRBJ1-5; no clear D. V was clipped by 3 bases and J by 6 bases, with 6 bases between them. There are 12 residues in the CDR3. CDR3: CASSFGRQPQHF. Written as DNA, the CDR3 is TGTGCCAGCAGTTTCGGTCGTCAGCCCCAGCATTTT.

The chain couples TRBV7-8 to TRBJ1-4; 8 nucleotides align to TRBD1. This CDR3 has 14 amino acids. Germline V gene lookup returns CDR1 SGHVS and CDR2 FQNEAQ. V shed 5 bases and J 7 bases; nucleotides not matched to a gene: 6. CDR3 bases: TGTGCCAGCAGCCCCGACAGGGGTGGTGAAAAACTGTTTTTT. It translates to CASSPDRGGEKLFF.

The gene calls are TRBV11-3 and TRBJ1-4; D is uncertain. Germline V gene sequence: CDR1 SGHNT, CDR2 YENEEA. The V and J ends lost 0 bases and 10 bases respectively, with 18 bases between them. This CDR3 region has 16 residues. CDR3 nucleotide sequence: TGTGCCAGCAGCTTAGACCGGGGATCTAAGAGTGGAAAACTGTTTTTT. Translating it yields CASSLDRGSKSGKLFF.

The J gene is TRBJ2-2, the V gene TRBV18, with 8 positions matching TRBD2. The CDR3 runs 16 residues. The trim removed 5 bases at V and 5 bases at J, leaving 10 bases unmatched. CDR1 is KGHSH, CDR2 LQKENI, per germline. The CDR3 sequence: CASSRKREPGTGELFF. The CDR3 DNA reads as TGTGCCAGCTCAAGAAAGCGGGAGCCGGGTACCGGGGAGCTGTTTTTT.

The chain links TRBV7-8 to TRBJ2-1, with 7 positions matching TRBD2. Germline-derived CDR1 and CDR2 are SGHVS and FQNEAQ. The CDR3 covers 14 residues. J lost 9 bases, V lost 1 base, and 6 bases had no gene match. For the CDR3, the DNA is TGTGCCAGCAGCTTAGAGACAACTAGCGTTGAGCAGTTCTTC. Translated: CASSLETTSVEQFF.

V gene TRBV4-1 combines with J gene TRBJ2-1, with D maybe TRBD2 (5 bases). V was shortened by 3 bases and J by 1 base, with 13 bases between the two germline ends. The CDR3 covers 16 residues. The germline V gene encodes CDR1 MGHRA and CDR2 YSYEKL. Written as DNA, the CDR3 is TGCGCCAGCAGCCAGCTTGGACTGGTATCCTACAATGAGCAGTTCTTC. This translates into CASSQLGLVSYNEQFF.